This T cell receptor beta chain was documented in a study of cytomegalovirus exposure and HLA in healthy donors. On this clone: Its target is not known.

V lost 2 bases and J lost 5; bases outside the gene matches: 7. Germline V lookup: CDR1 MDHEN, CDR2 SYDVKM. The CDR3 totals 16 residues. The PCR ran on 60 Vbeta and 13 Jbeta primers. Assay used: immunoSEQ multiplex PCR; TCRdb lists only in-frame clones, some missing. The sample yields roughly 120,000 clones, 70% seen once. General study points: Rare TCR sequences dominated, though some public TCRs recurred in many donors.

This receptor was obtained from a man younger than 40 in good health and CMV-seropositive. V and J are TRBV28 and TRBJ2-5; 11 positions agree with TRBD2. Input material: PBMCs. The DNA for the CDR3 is TGTGCCAGCAGTTTACTAGCGGGAGGAAGGGTGGAGACCCAGTACTTC. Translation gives CASSLLAGGRVETQYF.